Reported below is one T cell receptor beta chain. As yet, its antigen is unknown. V lost 0 bases, J lost 9 bases, and 9 bases lay in between. CDR3 length equals 12 residues. Germline loops: CDR1 GTSNPN, CDR2 SVGIG (reference sequence). Libraries were prepared by immunoSEQ multiplex PCR; TCRdb keeps only in-frame clonotypes and omits some of them. The table lists 25,000 to 30,000 clones, approximately 80% of them singletons, with roughly 15% in the top ten. The sample comes from a study of a mutant IDH1 vaccine in newly diagnosed glioma. General study findings and limits: Changes in the top peripheral T cell clonotypes seemingly had no bearing on pseudoprogression. Immune responses induced by the vaccine were seen in 93.3% of patients, spanning multiple MHC alleles.

The sample's time point: week 23, last vaccination. Every vaccination contained 300 ug of the mutant IDH1 20-mer peptide and was paired with topical imiquimod. The sequences come from PBMCs, collected from a glioma patient whose treatment included an IDH1 peptide vaccine. This sequence originates from a woman aged 25-40 years with glioma. The chain is built from TRBV30 and TRBJ2-4; D is undetermined. The CDR3 coding sequence is TGTGCCTGGAGTGTACCGGGCGGCATTCAGTACTTC. Its protein is CAWSVPGGIQYF.